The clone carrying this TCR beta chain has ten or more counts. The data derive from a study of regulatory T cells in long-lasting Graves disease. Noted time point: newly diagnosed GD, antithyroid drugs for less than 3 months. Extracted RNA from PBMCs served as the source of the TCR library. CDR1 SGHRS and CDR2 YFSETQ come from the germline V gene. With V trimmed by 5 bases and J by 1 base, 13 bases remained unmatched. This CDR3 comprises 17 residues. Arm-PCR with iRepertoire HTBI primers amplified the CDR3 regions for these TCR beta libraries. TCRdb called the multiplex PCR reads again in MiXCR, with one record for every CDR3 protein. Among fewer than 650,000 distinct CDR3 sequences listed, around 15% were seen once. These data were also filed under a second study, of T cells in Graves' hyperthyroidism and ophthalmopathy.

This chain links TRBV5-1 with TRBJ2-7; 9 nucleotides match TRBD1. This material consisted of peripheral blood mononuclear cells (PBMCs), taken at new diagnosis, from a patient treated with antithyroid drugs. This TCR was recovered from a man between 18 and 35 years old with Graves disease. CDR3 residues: CASSRTGVLARSYEQYF. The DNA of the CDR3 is TGCGCCAGCAGTCGGACAGGGGTTTTGGCAAGGTCCTACGAGCAGTACTTC.